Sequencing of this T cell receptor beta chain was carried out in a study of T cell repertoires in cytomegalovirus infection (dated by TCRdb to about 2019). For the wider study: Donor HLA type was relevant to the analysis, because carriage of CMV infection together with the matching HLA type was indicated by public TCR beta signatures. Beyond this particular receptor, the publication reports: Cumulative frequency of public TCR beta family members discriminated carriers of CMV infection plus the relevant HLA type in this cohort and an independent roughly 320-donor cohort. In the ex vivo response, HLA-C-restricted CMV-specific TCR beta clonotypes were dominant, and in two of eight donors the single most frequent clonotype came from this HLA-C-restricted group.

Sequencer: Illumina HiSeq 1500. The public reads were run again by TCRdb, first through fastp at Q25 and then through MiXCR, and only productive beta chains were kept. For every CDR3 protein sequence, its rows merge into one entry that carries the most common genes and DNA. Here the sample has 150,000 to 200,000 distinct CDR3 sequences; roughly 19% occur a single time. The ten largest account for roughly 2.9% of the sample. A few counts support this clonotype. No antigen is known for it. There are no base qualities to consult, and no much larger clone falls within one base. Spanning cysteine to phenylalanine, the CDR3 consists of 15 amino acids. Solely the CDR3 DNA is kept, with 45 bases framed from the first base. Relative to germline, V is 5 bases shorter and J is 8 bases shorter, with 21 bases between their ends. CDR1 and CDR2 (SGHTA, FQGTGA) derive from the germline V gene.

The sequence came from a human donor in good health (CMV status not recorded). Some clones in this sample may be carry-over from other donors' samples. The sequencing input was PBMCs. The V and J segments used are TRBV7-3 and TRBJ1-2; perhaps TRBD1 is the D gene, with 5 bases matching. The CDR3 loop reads CASSPGDGSYVGYTF. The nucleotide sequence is TGTGCCAGCAGCCCCGGGGACGGGTCCTATGTAGGCTACACCTTC.